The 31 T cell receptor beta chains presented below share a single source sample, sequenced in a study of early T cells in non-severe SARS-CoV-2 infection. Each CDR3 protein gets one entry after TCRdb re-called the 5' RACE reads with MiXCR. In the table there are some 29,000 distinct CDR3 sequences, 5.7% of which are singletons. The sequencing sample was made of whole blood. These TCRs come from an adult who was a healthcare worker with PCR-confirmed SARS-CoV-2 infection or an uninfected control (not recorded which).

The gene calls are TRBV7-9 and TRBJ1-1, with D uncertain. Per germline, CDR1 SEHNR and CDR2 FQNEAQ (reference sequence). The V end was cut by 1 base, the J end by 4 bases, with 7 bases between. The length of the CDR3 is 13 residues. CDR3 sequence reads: CASSLGDGTEAFF. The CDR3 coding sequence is TGTGCCAGCAGCTTAGGGGATGGCACTGAAGCTTTCTTT. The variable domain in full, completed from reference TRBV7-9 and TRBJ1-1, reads DTGVSQNPRHKITKRGQNVTFRCDPISEHNRLYWYRQTLGQGPEFLTYFQNEAQLEKSRLLSDRFSAERPKGSFSTLEIQRTEQGDSAMYLCASSLGDGTEAFFGQGTRLTVV.

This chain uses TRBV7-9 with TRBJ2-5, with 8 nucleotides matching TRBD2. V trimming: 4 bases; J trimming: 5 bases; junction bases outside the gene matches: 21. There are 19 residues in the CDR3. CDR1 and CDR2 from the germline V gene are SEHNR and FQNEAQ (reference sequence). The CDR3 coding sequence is TGTGCCAGCAGCTCCCAGCGGCCACAATTCGGGGGGGCGAAGGAGACCCAGTACTTC. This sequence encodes CASSSQRPQFGGAKETQYF.

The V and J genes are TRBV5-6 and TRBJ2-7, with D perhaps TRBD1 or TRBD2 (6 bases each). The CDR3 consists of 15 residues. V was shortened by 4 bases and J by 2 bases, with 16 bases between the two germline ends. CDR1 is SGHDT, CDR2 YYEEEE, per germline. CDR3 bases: TGTGCCAGCAGCCCCTTTAGGGGGGCCCCCTACGAGCAGTACTTC. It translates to CASSPFRGAPYEQYF.

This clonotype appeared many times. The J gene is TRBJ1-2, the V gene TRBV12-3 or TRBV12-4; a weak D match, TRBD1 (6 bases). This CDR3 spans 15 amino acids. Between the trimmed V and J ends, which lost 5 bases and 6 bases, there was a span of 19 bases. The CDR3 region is CASSGTRNKDNGYTF. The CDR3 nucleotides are TGTGCCAGCAGTGGGACACGCAATAAGGACAATGGCTACACCTTC.

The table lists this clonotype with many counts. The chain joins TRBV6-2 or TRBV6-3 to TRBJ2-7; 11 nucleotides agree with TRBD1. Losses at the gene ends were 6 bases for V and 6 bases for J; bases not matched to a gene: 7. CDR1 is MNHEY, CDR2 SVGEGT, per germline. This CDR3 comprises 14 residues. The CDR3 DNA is TGTGCCAGCAGGTTCTCCGGGACAGGGGGCGAGCAGTACTTC. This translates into CASRFSGTGGEQYF.

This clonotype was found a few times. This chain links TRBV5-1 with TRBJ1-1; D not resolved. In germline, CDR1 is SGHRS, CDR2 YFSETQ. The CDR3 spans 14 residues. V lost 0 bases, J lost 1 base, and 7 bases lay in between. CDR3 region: CASSLDTTNTEAFF. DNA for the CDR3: TGCGCCAGCAGCTTGGACACCACGAACACTGAAGCTTTCTTT.

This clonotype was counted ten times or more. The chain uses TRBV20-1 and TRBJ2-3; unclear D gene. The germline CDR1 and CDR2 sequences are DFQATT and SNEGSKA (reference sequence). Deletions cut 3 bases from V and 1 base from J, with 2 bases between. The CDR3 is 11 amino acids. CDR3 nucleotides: TGCAGTGCTAGCCGCACAGATACGCAGTATTTT. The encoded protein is CSASRTDTQYF.

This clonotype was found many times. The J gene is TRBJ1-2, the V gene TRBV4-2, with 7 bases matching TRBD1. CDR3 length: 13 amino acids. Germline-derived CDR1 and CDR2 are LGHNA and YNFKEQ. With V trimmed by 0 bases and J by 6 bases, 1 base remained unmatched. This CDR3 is CASSQEQGHGYTF. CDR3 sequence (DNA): TGTGCCAGCAGCCAAGAACAGGGGCATGGCTACACCTTC.

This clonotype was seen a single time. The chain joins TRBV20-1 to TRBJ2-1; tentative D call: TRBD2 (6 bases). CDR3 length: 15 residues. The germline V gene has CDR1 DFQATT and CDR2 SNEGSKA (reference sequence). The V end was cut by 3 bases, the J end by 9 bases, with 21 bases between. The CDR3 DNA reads TGCAGTGCTAGCCGGGCGGAGGGGAAATTGAGTGAGCAGTTCTTC. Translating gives CSASRAEGKLSEQFF.

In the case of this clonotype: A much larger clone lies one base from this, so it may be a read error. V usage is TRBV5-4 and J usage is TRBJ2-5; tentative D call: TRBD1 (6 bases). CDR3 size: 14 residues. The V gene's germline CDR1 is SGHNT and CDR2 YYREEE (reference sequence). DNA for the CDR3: TGTGACAGCAGCTCACAGGGTTCGGGGGAGACCCAGTACTTC. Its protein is CDSSSQGSGETQYF.

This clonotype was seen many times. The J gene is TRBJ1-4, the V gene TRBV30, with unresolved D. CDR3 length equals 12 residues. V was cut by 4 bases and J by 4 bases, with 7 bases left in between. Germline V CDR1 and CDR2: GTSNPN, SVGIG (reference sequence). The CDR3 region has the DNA TGTGCCTGGAAGCCGGTTAATGAAAAACTGTTTTTT. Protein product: CAWKPVNEKLFF.

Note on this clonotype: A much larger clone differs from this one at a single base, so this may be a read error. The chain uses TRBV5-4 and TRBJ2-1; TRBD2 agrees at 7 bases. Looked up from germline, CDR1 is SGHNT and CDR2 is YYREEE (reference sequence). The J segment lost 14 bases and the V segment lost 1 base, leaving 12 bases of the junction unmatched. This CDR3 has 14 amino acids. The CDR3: CASSLSRLADYEFF. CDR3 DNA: TGTGCCAGCAGCTTGAGCCGGCTAGCGGATTATGAGTTCTTC.

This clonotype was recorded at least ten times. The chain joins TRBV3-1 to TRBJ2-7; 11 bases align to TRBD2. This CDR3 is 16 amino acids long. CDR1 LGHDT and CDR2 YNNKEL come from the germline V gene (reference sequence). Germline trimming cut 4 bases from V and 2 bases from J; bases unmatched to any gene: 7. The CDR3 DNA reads TGTGCCAGCAGCCCCAGGACTAGCGGGTATGCCTACGAGCAGTACTTC. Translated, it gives CASSPRTSGYAYEQYF.

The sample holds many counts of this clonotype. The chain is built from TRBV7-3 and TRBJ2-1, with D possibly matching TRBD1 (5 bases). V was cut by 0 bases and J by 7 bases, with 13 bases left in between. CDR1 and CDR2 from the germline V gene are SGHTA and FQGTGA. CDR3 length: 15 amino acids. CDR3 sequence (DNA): TGTGCCAGCAGCTTAACTTCAGGGTCCACTAATGAGCAGTTCTTC. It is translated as CASSLTSGSTNEQFF.

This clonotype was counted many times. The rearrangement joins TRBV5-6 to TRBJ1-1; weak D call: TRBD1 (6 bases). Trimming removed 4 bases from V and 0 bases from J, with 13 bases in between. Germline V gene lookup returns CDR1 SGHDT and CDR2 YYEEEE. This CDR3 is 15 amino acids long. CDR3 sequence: CASSTGMLMNTEAFF. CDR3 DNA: TGTGCCAGCAGCACAGGGATGCTAATGAACACTGAAGCTTTCTTT.

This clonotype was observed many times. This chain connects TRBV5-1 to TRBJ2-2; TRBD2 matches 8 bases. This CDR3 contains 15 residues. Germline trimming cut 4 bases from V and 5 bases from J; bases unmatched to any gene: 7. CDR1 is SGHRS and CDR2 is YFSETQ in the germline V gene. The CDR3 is CASSRGLALTGELFF. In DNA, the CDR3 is TGCGCCAGCAGCCGAGGACTAGCCCTAACCGGGGAGCTGTTTTTT. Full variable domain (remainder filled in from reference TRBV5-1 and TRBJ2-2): KAGVTQTPRYLIKTRGQQVTLSCSPISGHRSVSWYQQTPGQGLQFLFEYFSETQRNKGNFPGRFSGRQFSNSRSEMNVSTLELGDSALYLCASSRGLALTGELFFGEGSRLTVL.

The CDR3 DNA reads TGCGCCAGCAGCCAAGTAACTATGGGCAGGCCAAGCAATGAGCAGTTCTTC. Protein sequence: CASSQVTMGRPSNEQFF. This chain links TRBV4-3 with TRBJ2-1; D is unclear. Deletions cut 1 base from V and 6 bases from J, with 19 bases between. Germline lookup yields CDR1 LGHNA and CDR2 YSLEER. The CDR3 spans 17 residues.

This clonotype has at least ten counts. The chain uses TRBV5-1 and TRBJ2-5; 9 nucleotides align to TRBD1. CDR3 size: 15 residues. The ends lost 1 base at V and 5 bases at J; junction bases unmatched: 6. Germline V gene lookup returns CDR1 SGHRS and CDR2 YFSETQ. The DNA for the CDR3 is TGCGCCAGCAGCTTGTTCACAGGGGGCGTCGAGACCCAGTACTTC. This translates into CASSLFTGGVETQYF.

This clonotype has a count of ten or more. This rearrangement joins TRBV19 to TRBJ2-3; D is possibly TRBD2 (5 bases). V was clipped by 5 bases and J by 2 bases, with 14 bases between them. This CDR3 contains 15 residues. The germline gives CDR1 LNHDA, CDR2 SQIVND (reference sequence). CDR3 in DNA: TGTGCCAGTAGTCGACTAACGCAGGCCACAGATACGCAGTATTTT. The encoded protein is CASSRLTQATDTQYF.

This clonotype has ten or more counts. CDR3 amino acids: CSVRTDNQPQHF. The CDR3 coding sequence is TGCAGCGTTCGGACAGACAATCAGCCCCAGCATTTT. The rearrangement links TRBV29-1 to TRBJ1-5; the D gene is possibly TRBD1 (6 bases). CDR3 length: 12 amino acids. CDR1 is SQVTM and CDR2 is ANQGSEA in the germline V gene. V lost 5 bases and J 3 bases, leaving 8 bases between the germline ends.

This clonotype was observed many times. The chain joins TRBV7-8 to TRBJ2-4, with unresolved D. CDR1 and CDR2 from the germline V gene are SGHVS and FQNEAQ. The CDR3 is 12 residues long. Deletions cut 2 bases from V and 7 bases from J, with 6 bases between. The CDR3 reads CASSLSGNIQYF. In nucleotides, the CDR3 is TGTGCCAGCAGCTTATCCGGGAACATTCAGTACTTC.

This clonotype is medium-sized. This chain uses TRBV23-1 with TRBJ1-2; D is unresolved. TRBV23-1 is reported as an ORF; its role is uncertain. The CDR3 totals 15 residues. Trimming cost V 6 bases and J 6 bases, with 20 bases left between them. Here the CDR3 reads CASRGIKVVEDGYTF. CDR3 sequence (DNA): TGCGCCAGCAGAGGTATCAAGGTTGTAGAGGATGGCTACACCTTC.

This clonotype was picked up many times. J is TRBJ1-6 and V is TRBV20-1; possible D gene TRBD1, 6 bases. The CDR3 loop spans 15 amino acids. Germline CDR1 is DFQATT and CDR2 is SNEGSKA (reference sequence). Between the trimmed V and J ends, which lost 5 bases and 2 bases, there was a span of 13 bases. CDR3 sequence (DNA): TGCAGTGCTCTACAGGGAGACCCCTATAATTCACCCCTCCACTTT. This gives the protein CSALQGDPYNSPLHF.

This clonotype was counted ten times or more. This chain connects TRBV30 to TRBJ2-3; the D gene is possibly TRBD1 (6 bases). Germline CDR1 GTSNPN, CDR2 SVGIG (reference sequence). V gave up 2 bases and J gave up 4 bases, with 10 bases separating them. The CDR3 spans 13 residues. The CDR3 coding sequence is TGTGCCTGGAGTCTCCAGGGGCCAGATACGCAGTATTTT. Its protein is CAWSLQGPDTQYF.

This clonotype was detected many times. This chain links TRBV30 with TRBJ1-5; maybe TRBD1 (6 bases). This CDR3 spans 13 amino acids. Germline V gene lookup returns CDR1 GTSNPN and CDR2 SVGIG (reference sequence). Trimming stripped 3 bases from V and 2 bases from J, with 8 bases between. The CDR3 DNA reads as TGTGCCTGGAGCCACAGGGGCAATCAGCCCCAGCATTTT. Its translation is CAWSHRGNQPQHF.

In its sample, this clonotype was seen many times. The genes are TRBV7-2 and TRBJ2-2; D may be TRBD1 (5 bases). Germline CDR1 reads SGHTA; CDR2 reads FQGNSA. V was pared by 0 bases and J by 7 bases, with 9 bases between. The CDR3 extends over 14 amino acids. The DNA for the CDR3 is TGTGCCAGCAGCTTAGCCCAAGGGGTCGGGGAGCTGTTTTTT. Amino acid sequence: CASSLAQGVGELFF.

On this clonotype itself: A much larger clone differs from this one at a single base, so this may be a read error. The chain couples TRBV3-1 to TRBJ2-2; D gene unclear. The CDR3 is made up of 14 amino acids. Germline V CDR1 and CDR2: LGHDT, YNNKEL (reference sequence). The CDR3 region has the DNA TGTGCCAGCAGCCAAGGAGCTCACACCGTGGAGCTGTTTTTT. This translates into CASSQGAHTVELFF.

CDR3 DNA: TGTGCCAGCAGCCATTGGGCAGATACGCAGTATTTT. As protein: CASSHWADTQYF. The chain recombines TRBV3-1 with TRBJ2-3; D remains unclear. This CDR3 has 12 residues. CDR1 LGHDT and CDR2 YNNKEL come from the germline V gene (reference sequence). V lost 3 bases and J lost 4, with 5 bases in between.

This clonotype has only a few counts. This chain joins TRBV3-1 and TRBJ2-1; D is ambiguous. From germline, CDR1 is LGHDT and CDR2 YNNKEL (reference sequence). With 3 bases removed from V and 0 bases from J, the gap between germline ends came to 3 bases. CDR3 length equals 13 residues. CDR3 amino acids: CASSHSSYNEQFF. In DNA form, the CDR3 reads TGTGCCAGCAGCCATAGCTCCTACAATGAGCAGTTCTTC.

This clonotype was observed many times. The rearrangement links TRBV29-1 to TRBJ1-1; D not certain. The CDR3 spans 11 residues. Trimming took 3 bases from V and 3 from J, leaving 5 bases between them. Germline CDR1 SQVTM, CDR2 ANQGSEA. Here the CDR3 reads CSVEGDTEAFF. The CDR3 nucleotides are TGCAGCGTTGAGGGAGACACTGAAGCTTTCTTT.

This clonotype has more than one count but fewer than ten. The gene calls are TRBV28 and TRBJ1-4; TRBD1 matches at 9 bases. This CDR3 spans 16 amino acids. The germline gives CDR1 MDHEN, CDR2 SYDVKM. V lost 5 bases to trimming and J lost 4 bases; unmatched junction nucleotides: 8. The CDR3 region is CASSLGQGEVNEKLFF. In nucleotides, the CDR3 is TGTGCCAGCAGTCTGGGACAGGGTGAAGTTAATGAAAAACTGTTTTTT.